The rows below give T cell receptor beta chains drawn from one sample of a study of T cells in Graves' hyperthyroidism and ophthalmopathy. In TCRdb, the multiplex PCR reads were re-called with MiXCR into one record per CDR3 protein. The table records about 300,000 distinct CDR3 sequences, less than 30% of them present only once. Specimen: blood. These receptors all stem from a man aged 35 to 55 with Graves' hyperthyroidism that later progressed to Graves' ophthalmopathy. CDR3s include the opening cysteine and the closing phenylalanine or tryptophan. D genes are given only for firm matches. Clone size is given for some rows only: seen once, a few or many times, or a class if the clone is expanded.

D	V	J	size	DNA	CDR3
.	TRBV29-1	TRBJ2-7	.	TGCAGCGTTGTTACTAGGACCTACGAGCAGTACTTC	CSVVTRTYEQYF
.	TRBV6-5	TRBJ1-1	few	TGTGCCAGCAGTTACGCAGGGACTCTCACTGAAGCTTTCTTT	CASSYAGTLTEAFF
TRBD2	TRBV28	TRBJ2-1	.	TGTGCCAGCAGTTTAGGGCTAGCGGGAGGATATGAGCAGTTCTTC	CASSLGLAGGYEQFF
.	TRBV19	TRBJ1-2	.	TGTGCCAGTAGCTCTTGGGGCTACACCTTC	CASSSWGYTF
TRBD2	TRBV24-1	TRBJ2-4	many	TGTGCCACCCCCGGACTAGCGGGAGGCTATAAAAACATTCAGTACTTC	CATPGLAGGYKNIQYF
.	TRBV12-5	TRBJ2-7	many	TGTGCTAGTGGTTTGGTAGGGGGGACCTACGAGCAGTACTTC	CASGLVGGTYEQYF
.	TRBV9	TRBJ2-5	many	TGTGCCAGCAGCGATCAAGGGGGTCGGGAGACCCAGTACTTC	CASSDQGGRETQYF
.	TRBV6-2/TRBV6-3	TRBJ1-2	many	TGTGCCAGCAGTTACGGTCAGCTCCTAAGCTATGGCTACACCTTC	CASSYGQLLSYGYTF
.	TRBV18	TRBJ2-5	many	TGTGCCAGCTCACCACCTTCGGTACAAGAGACCCAGTACTTC	CASSPPSVQETQYF
TRBD1	TRBV7-3	TRBJ2-5	many	TGTGCCAGCAGCAGGACAGGGTTCGGGGAGACCCAGTACTTC	CASSRTGFGETQYF
.	TRBV2	TRBJ2-2	many	TGTGCCAGCCACGAAAACACCGGGGAGCTGTTTTTT	CASHENTGELFF
.	TRBV2	TRBJ1-5	many	TGTGCCAGCAGGCAGGGAGCCCCCAATCAGCCCCAGCATTTT	CASRQGAPNQPQHF
.	TRBV12-3/TRBV12-4	TRBJ2-7	many	TGTGCCAGCAGTCACACCGGGGCGGGGTCCTACTCCTACGAGCAGTACTTC	CASSHTGAGSYSYEQYF
.	TRBV18	TRBJ1-1	many	TGTGCCAGCTCATCAGCAGACGCGGGACATAACACTGAAGCTTTCTTT	CASSSADAGHNTEAFF
.	TRBV19	TRBJ2-5	many	TGTGCCAGTAGCGATGTCGGGCAGGGAAGTAGGGAGACCCAGTACTTC	CASSDVGQGSRETQYF
TRBD1	TRBV10-3	TRBJ1-3	many	TGTGCCATCAGTGACCCCGGACAGGGCTCTGGAAACACCATATATTTT	CAISDPGQGSGNTIYF
.	TRBV30	TRBJ1-2	many	TGTGCCTGGAGTGTTCAACAGGGAAACGGCTACACCTTC	CAWSVQQGNGYTF
TRBD1	TRBV28	TRBJ2-5	.	TGTGCCAGCAGTTCCGCGAATTCGGGACAGGGAAAAGAGACCCAGTACTTC	CASSSANSGQGKETQYF
.	TRBV7-9	TRBJ1-5	many	TGTGCCAGCAGCCCAGAAGGGTCGCCCCAGCATTTT	CASSPEGSPQHF
.	TRBV29-1	TRBJ2-5	many	TGCAGCGAAACCAGGGGAGGGGAGACCCAGTACTTC	CSETRGGETQYF
.	TRBV5-6	TRBJ1-1	few	TGTGCCAGCAGCTTTGGGGGGGGGGACACTGAAGCTTTCTTT	CASSFGGGDTEAFF
.	TRBV19	TRBJ1-5	many	TGTGCCAGTAGACCGGGGAGCTTCAATCAGCCCCAGCATTTT	CASRPGSFNQPQHF
.	TRBV2	TRBJ2-5	few	TGTGCCAGCAGGCAGAGTGGGGTCGGGGCCCAGTACTTC	CASRQSGVGAQYF
.	TRBV15	TRBJ1-1	.	TGTGCCACCAGCAGATCCCCGGGCAACACTGAAGCTTTCTTT	CATSRSPGNTEAFF
TRBD2	TRBV28	TRBJ2-7	few	TGTGCCAGCAGTTTATTTGGGGCTAGCGGAAATAGCTCCTACGAGCAGTACTTC	CASSLFGASGNSSYEQYF
TRBD1	TRBV5-4	TRBJ2-5	many	TGTGCCAGCAGCGGACGACGGGACAGGGCTTCGGAGACCCAGTACTTC	CASSGRRDRASETQYF
.	TRBV30	TRBJ1-1	.	TGTGCCTGGAGTTACAGCATGAACACTGAAGCTTTCTTT	CAWSYSMNTEAFF
TRBD1	TRBV15	TRBJ1-2	few	TGTGCCACCAGCAGAGGATCAGGGGGGGACTATGGCTACACCTTC	CATSRGSGGDYGYTF
.	TRBV11-1	TRBJ2-5	few	TGTGCCAGCATTCAGGGGAGAGGTGTGAGGAATCAAGAGACCCAGTACTTC	CASIQGRGVRNQETQYF
.	TRBV6-1	TRBJ1-1	.	TGTGCCAGCAGACGCGAATCCACTGGGGAAGCTTTCTTT	CASRRESTGEAFF
TRBD1	TRBV6-5	TRBJ1-1	.	TGTGCCAGCAGTTTAGACAGGGTGGGTGAAGCTTTCTTT	CASSLDRVGEAFF
.	TRBV25-1	TRBJ1-1	.	TGTGCCAGCAGTCGTGAACTGAAGGCTTTCTTT	CASSRELKAFF
.	TRBV11-2	TRBJ2-5	few	TGTGCCAGCAGCCCTACCTATGGGACAAGGAAAGAGACCCAGTACTTC	CASSPTYGTRKETQYF
.	TRBV20-1	TRBJ2-7	.	TGCAGTGCTAGATGGTCTGGGGCTCCCTACGAGCAGTACTTC	CSARWSGAPYEQYF
.	TRBV12-3/TRBV12-4	TRBJ1-1	.	TGTGCCAGCAGTCCTATGGTGACACTGACTGAAGCTTTCTTT	CASSPMVTLTEAFF
TRBD2	TRBV5-1	TRBJ2-5	many	TGCGCCAGCAGCTTGGATGTAGCGGGAGGTGGTGAGACCCAGTACTTC	CASSLDVAGGGETQYF
.	TRBV20-1	TRBJ2-7	.	TGCAGTGCTACGCTGGGTCCAGTCAAGTCCTACGAGCAGTACTTC	CSATLGPVKSYEQYF
.	TRBV5-1	TRBJ2-5	many	TGCGCCAGCAGCTTCCTCCGTAGCGAACAAGAGACCCAGTACTTC	CASSFLRSEQETQYF
.	TRBV6-2/TRBV6-3	TRBJ2-7	.	TGTGCCAGCAAAGGACCGGGGGCAGGGACGTGGGAGCAGTACTTC	CASKGPGAGTWEQYF
.	TRBV19	TRBJ2-7	many	TGTGCCAGTAGCCCCCCGGGTTCCGGTGGCTACGAGCAGTACTTC	CASSPPGSGGYEQYF
.	TRBV19	TRBJ1-1	few	TGTGCCAGTAGTATGGAAGGGCATCACACTGAAGCTTTCTTT	CASSMEGHHTEAFF
.	TRBV10-3	TRBJ1-1	many	TGTGCCATCAGACGGACTGCGAACACTGAAGCTTTCTTT	CAIRRTANTEAFF
.	TRBV5-4	TRBJ2-7	many	TGTGCCAGCAGCTCCACAGGGTCCTACGAGCAGTACTTC	CASSSTGSYEQYF
.	TRBV6-1	TRBJ1-2	many	TGTGCCAGCAGTGAACGGCCCCCGATGGGGATAGGCTACACCTTC	CASSERPPMGIGYTF
TRBD1	TRBV10-3	TRBJ2-2	many	TGTGCCATCAGGGATGGAACAGGGGGCTACACCGGGGAGCTGTTTTTT	CAIRDGTGGYTGELFF
.	TRBV7-3	TRBJ2-4	many	TGTGCCAGCAGCTTAAATCCGGAGAACATTCAGTACTTC	CASSLNPENIQYF
TRBD1	TRBV11-2	TRBJ1-2	many	TGTGCCAGCAGCTTGGACAGGGGATCCTTCTATGGCTACACCTTC	CASSLDRGSFYGYTF
TRBD2	TRBV6-2/TRBV6-3	TRBJ2-7	many	TGTGCCAGCAGTTACTCGGAGCGGGGGAGCTCCTACGAGCAGTACTTC	CASSYSERGSSYEQYF
.	TRBV29-1	TRBJ1-1	many	TGCAGCGCGCTGACAGCGAACACTGAAGCTTTCTTT	CSALTANTEAFF
.	TRBV12-3/TRBV12-4	TRBJ1-5	many	TGTGCCAGCAACAAGGTAGGGGCAGGGCAGCCCCAGCATTTT	CASNKVGAGQPQHF
.	TRBV2	TRBJ1-3	many	TGTGCCAGCAGCATGGAGACAGAAACAAACACCATATATTTT	CASSMETETNTIYF
TRBD1	TRBV12-5	TRBJ1-3	many	TGTGCTAGTGCCAAAAAGCAGGGGGCTGGAAACACCATATATTTT	CASAKKQGAGNTIYF
TRBD1	TRBV20-1	TRBJ1-5	many	TGCAGTGCGAGGACAGGGGGCGAGATGGGTCAGCCCCAGCATTTT	CSARTGGEMGQPQHF
.	TRBV10-3	TRBJ1-1	many	TGTGCCATCAGTGAAATGGGGGGGCGGATGAACACTGAAGCTTTCTTT	CAISEMGGRMNTEAFF
.	TRBV18	TRBJ2-7	many	TGTGCCAGCTCACCAGTGCAGGGGTACTACGAGCAGTACTTC	CASSPVQGYYEQYF